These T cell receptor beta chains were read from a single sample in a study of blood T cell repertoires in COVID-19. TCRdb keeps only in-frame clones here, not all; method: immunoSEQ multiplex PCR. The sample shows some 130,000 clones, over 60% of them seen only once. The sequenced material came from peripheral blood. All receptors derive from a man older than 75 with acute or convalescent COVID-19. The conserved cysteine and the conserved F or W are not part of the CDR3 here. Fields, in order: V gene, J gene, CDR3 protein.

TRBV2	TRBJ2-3	ASSEARQGGADTQY
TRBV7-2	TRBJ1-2	ASNSRTGGGYGYT
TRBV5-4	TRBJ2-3	ASSLGGGAVIDTQY
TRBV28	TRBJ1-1	ATSRQVNTEAF
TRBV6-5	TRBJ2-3	ASSSSSWIDTQY
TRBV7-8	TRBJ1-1	ASSLTGMNTEAF
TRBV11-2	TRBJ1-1	ASSQVTGGSEAF
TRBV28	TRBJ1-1	ASSEGIQGTEAF
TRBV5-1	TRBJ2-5	ASSRDRGSETQY
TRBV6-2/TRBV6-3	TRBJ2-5	ASSYSSSGAGTQY
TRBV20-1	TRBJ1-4	SASLRGTAREKLF
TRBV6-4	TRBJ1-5	ASSVNGQFNQPQH
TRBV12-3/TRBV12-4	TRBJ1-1	ASSPPAGTEAF
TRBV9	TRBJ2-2	ASSVVSHGRPGELF
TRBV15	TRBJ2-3	ATSRDGDTQY
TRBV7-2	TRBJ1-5	ASSPGTGNQPQH
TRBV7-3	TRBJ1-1	ASSSNRGQRAF
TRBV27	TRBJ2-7	ASSLGTSGGSSYEQY
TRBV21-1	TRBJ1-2	ASSPGPGMENYGYT
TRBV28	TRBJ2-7	ASRSPYEQY
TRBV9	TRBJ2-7	ASSYGQGGYEQY
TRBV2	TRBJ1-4	ASSETGGGEKLF
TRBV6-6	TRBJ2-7	ASSPPGTSNEQY
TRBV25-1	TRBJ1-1	ASSGRTGPNTEAF
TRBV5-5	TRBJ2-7	ASSLNSGGAGEQY
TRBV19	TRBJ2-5	ASSSVTGETQY
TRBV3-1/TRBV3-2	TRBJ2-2	ASSRDGTGELF
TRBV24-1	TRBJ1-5	ATSDPRGGNQPQH
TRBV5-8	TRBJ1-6	ASSLGSWNSPLH
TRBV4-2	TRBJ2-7	ASSGKTGLGKYEQY
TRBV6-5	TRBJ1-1	ASTHRGSVTTEAF
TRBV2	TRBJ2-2	ASSGFAGSNTGELF
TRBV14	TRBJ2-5	ASSQSWTSGVTQETQY
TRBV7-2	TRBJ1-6	ASSLGTGYNSPLH
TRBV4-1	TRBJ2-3	ASSPLGLAGNTQY
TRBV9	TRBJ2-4	ASSPTSGGGNIQY
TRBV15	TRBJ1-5	ATSREGREQPQH
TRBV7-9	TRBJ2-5	ASSLIAETQY
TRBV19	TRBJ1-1	ASSWVGQNTEAF
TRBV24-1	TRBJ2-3	ATSAPTPVTDTQY
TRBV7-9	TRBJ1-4	ASSLGSASNEKLF
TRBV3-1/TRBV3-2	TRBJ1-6	ASSLGTEGGIKLH
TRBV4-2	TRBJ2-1	ASSQYFADEQF
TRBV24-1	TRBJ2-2	ATSPWGQGKTTGELF
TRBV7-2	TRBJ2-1	ASSYSGQRRFKNEQF
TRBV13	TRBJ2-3	ASSLTGAGDTQY